These 31 T cell receptor beta chains share one sample of origin, sequenced in a study of glioma-infiltrating T cells. The iRepertoire nested amplicon-rescue multiplex PCR amplified TCR alpha and beta CDR3s from RNA. TCRdb called the multiplex PCR reads again in MiXCR, with one record for every CDR3 protein. The sample consists of about 400,000 distinct CDR3 sequences, roughly two fifths of them appearing once. The sample comprised glioma tissue, nonneoplastic brain tissue, or PBMCs (not recorded which). The origin of the receptors is a human donor with low-grade glioma or glioblastoma, undergoing nonglioma brain surgery, or in good health (not recorded which).

This clonotype showed up many times. This sequence joins TRBV25-1 and TRBJ2-1; weak D call: TRBD2 (5 bases). In germline, CDR1 is MGHDK, CDR2 SYGVNS. The CDR3 sequence is 15 residues long. Trimming stripped 1 base from V and 2 bases from J, with 9 bases between. The CDR3 DNA is TGTGCCAGCAGTGAATTCGAGGGAGCCTACAATGAGCAGTTCTTC. It yields the protein CASSEFEGAYNEQFF. The full variable domain, in which reference TRBV25-1 and TRBJ2-1 provide the parts outside the CDR3, is EADIYQTPRYLVIGTGKKITLECSQTMGHDKMYWYQQDPGMELHLIHYSYGVNSTEKGDLSSESTVSRIRTEHFPLTLESARPSHTSQYLCASSEFEGAYNEQFFGPGTRLTVL.

Details on this clonotype: A much larger clone lies a single base off, so this may be a read error. The CDR3 end shows no conserved phenylalanine or tryptophan, and so a read error is likely. This CDR3 is CSAKPLAGATYEQYL. The CDR3 coding sequence is TGCAGTGCTAAGCCACTAGCGGGAGCCACGTACGAGCAGTACCTC. V and J are TRBV20-1 and TRBJ2-7; 11 bases map to TRBD2. CDR1 and CDR2 from the germline V gene are DFQATT and SNEGSKA (reference sequence). Germline trimming cut 4 bases from V and 4 bases from J; bases unmatched to any gene: 9. The CDR3 contains 15 residues.

This clonotype showed up just a few times. V gene TRBV28 combines with J gene TRBJ1-5; 10 nucleotides match TRBD1. V lost 8 bases, J lost 6 bases, and 7 bases stayed unmatched. Germline assignment: CDR1 MDHEN and CDR2 SYDVKM. The CDR3 runs 14 residues. The CDR3 reads CASLPGQGSQPQHF. DNA of the CDR3: TGTGCCAGCCTACCGGGACAGGGGAGTCAGCCCCAGCATTTT.

Regarding this clonotype: Sequence at one end of the junction differs from germline and may be a read error. The chain recombines TRBV19 with TRBJ1-5; D may be TRBD1 (5 bases). The V gene's germline CDR1 is LNHDA and CDR2 SQIVND (reference sequence). The CDR3 covers 16 residues. The CDR3 region has the DNA TGTGCCAATAGTACTCAGACGGGGACTAGCAATCAGCCCCAGCATTTT. Its protein product is CANSTQTGTSNQPQHF. Full variable domain (rest looked up from reference TRBV19 and TRBJ1-5): DGGITQSPKYLFRKEGQNVTLSCEQNLNHDAMYWYRQDPGQGLRLIYYSQIVNDFQKGDIAEGYSVSREKKESFPLTVTSAQKNPTAFYLCANSTQTGTSNQPQHFGDGTRLSIL.

Comment on this clonotype: A much bigger clone sits one base away, suggesting this may be a read error. The V and J genes are TRBV4-2 and TRBJ2-7; tentative D call: TRBD1 (6 bases). Germline CDR1 is LGHNA and CDR2 is YNFKEQ. The CDR3 extends over 15 amino acids. The CDR3 DNA reads as TGTGCCAGCACCCAAGAACAGGGATATCTCTACGAGCAGTACTTC. Translation: CASTQEQGYLYEQYF.

This clonotype was counted between two and nine times. The gene calls are TRBV20-1 and TRBJ1-1; D remains ambiguous. The CDR3 runs 13 residues. V dropped 6 bases and J dropped 2 bases, with 13 bases sitting between them. The germline gives CDR1 DFQATT, CDR2 SNEGSKA (reference sequence). CDR3 amino acids: CSANQEINTEAFF. In DNA form, the CDR3 reads TGCAGTGCGAATCAGGAGATTAACACTGAAGCTTTCTTT.

As to this clonotype: Possible read error: a much larger clone is one base away. The J gene is TRBJ2-3, the V gene TRBV15, with 11 bases matching TRBD2. CDR3 size: 16 residues. The germline gives CDR1 LNHNV, CDR2 YYDKDF (reference sequence). CDR3 bases: TGTTCCACCAGCAGAGGTAGCGGGAGGGCGTCGGATACGCAGTATTTT. It yields the protein CSTSRGSGRASDTQYF. Based on the CDR3 plus reference TRBV15 and TRBJ2-3, the full variable domain is DAMVIQNPRYQVTQFGKPVTLSCSQTLNHNVMYWYQQKSSQAPKLLFHYYDKDFNNEADTPDNFQSRRPNTSFCFLDIRSPGLGDTAMYLCSTSRGSGRASDTQYFGPGTRLTVL.

This clonotype turned up a few times. One end of the junction is discordant with germline, which a read error may explain. The V and J genes are TRBV25-1 and TRBJ1-3; a weak D match, TRBD1 (5 bases). The V gene's germline CDR1 is MGHDK and CDR2 SYGVNS. The CDR3 is 18 amino acids. The CDR3 DNA reads TGTGCCAGCGGTGAATTTGTGAGGGACGGGGACTCTGGAAACACCATATATTTT. It translates to CASGEFVRDGDSGNTIYF.

The rearrangement links TRBV5-1 to TRBJ2-7, with D hard to call. The CDR3 runs to 14 residues. V gave up 7 bases and J gave up 0 bases, with 14 bases separating them. CDR1 and CDR2 (germline): SGHRS, YFSETQ. The DNA for the CDR3 is TGCGCCAGCGGCTCCTCGACCAGCTCCTACGAGCAGTACTTC. It is translated as CASGSSTSSYEQYF.

This clonotype appeared a few times. The chain couples TRBV6-5 to TRBJ1-2; D gene unclear. This CDR3 contains 13 residues. Germline V gene lookup returns CDR1 MNHEY and CDR2 SVGAGI. V was pared by 2 bases and J by 4 bases, with 8 bases between. CDR3 loop: CASSYRVTYGYTF. CDR3 DNA sequence: TGTGCCAGCAGTTACAGGGTTACCTATGGCTACACCTTC.

This chain uses TRBV2 with TRBJ2-7; TRBD2 is a possible D gene (5 bases). The CDR3 has 13 amino acids. V lost 8 bases and J lost 0, with 11 bases in between. Germline V gene lookup returns CDR1 SNHLY and CDR2 FYNNEI. The chain's CDR3 is CASGGLSSYEQYF. As DNA, the CDR3 is TGTGCCAGCGGCGGACTCAGCTCCTACGAGCAGTACTTC.

Of note for this clonotype: This may be a read error, as it is one base from a much larger clone. This sequence joins TRBV28 and TRBJ1-2; D may be TRBD1 (6 bases). The germline CDR1 and CDR2 sequences are MDHEN and SYDVKM. The CDR3 consists of 13 residues. The DNA for the CDR3 is TGTTCCAGCAGTTTAGGGCAGGGGAATGGCTACACCTTC. Encoded protein: CSSSLGQGNGYTF.

This clonotype was recorded a few times. The gene calls are TRBV4-3 and TRBJ1-1; 7 bases align to TRBD1. Looked up from germline, CDR1 is LGHNA and CDR2 is YSLEER. V dropped 0 bases and J dropped 5; count of bases not matched to a gene: 18. CDR3 length: 19 residues. The CDR3 DNA reads as TGCGCCAGCAGCCAAGAATGGGACAGCACCTTTACTCGGGGGACTGAAGCTTTCTTT. Translation gives CASSQEWDSTFTRGTEAFF.

The chain has TRBV20-1 and TRBJ1-1, with D possibly being TRBD1 (6 bases). This CDR3 contains 16 residues. Germline-derived CDR1 and CDR2 are DFQATT and SNEGSKA (reference sequence). Trimming took off 5 bases at V and 0 bases at J, with 19 bases between the two ends. CDR3 DNA: TGCAGTGCTCTCCGAGGGGGAGGAGGTATGAACACTGAAGCTTTCTTT. Its translation: CSALRGGGGMNTEAFF.

In this sample, this clonotype turned up many times. The V call is TRBV20-1, the J call TRBJ2-7; no clear D. The CDR3 has 11 residues. Deletions cut 1 base from V and 4 bases from J, with 5 bases between. Germline CDR1 is DFQATT and CDR2 is SNEGSKA (reference sequence). The CDR3 loop is CSARVLYEQYF. For the CDR3, the DNA is TGCAGTGCTAGAGTATTATACGAGCAGTACTTC.

This chain joins TRBV20-1 and TRBJ1-5; D call uncertain. From germline, CDR1 is DFQATT and CDR2 SNEGSKA (reference sequence). The CDR3 sequence is 11 residues long. With 8 bases removed from V and 9 bases from J, the gap between germline ends came to 14 bases. CDR3 in amino acids: CSYGVDGPQHF. In DNA form, the CDR3 reads TGCAGTTACGGGGTGGACGGGCCCCAGCATTTT.

This clonotype was counted many times. V gene TRBV28 combines with J gene TRBJ1-1; 7 positions agree with TRBD1. CDR1 and CDR2 from the germline V gene are MDHEN and SYDVKM. This CDR3 is built from 12 residues. V lost 10 bases, J lost 3 bases, and 5 bases stayed unmatched. The CDR3 sequence is CANRGSDTEAFF. Here the CDR3 DNA reads TGTGCCAACAGGGGTTCTGACACTGAAGCTTTCTTT. The whole variable domain, remainder taken from reference TRBV28 and TRBJ1-1, is DVKVTQSSRYLVKRTGEKVFLECVQDMDHENMFWYRQDPGLGLRLIYFSYDVKMKEKGDIPEGYSVSREKKERFSLILESASTNQTSMYLCANRGSDTEAFFGQGTRLTVV.

A word on this clonotype: This sequence may be a read error, since a much larger clone differs from it by one base. The rearrangement uses TRBV6-5 and TRBJ1-4; D is ambiguous. V shed 9 bases and J shed 7 bases, with 15 bases lying between them. This CDR3 region has 13 residues. Germline-derived CDR1 and CDR2 are MNHEY and SVGAGI. The CDR3 is CARNRGRGEKLFF. In DNA form, the CDR3 reads TGTGCCAGGAATAGAGGACGCGGTGAAAAACTGTTTTTT.

The J gene is TRBJ2-5, the V gene TRBV15, with 8 bases matching TRBD1. The J segment lost 5 bases and the V segment lost 0 bases, leaving 8 bases of the junction unmatched. Germline V gene data show CDR1 as LNHNV and CDR2 as YYDKDF (reference sequence). This CDR3 region has 16 residues. The CDR3 sequence is CATSRDPQGAGETQYF. The CDR3 DNA follows: TGTGCCACCAGCAGAGATCCGCAGGGGGCGGGGGAGACCCAGTACTTC.

This clonotype has a handful of counts. The V gene is TRBV5-4, the J gene TRBJ2-1; D is unresolved. The V gene lost 4 bases and the J gene lost 1 base, with 9 bases spanning the gap. Germline CDR1 and CDR2: SGHNT and YYREEE (reference sequence). The CDR3 is 14 amino acids. The DNA of the CDR3 is TGTGCCAGCAGCCCGGCAGCTTCCTACAATGAGCAGTTCTTC. Amino acids: CASSPAASYNEQFF.

A few counts support this clonotype. The rearrangement links TRBV28 to TRBJ1-5, with D perhaps matching TRBD1 (5 bases). Germline V gene lookup returns CDR1 MDHEN and CDR2 SYDVKM. This CDR3 comprises 14 residues. Trimming removed 6 bases at V and 6 bases at J, with 15 bases between. The CDR3: CASSSGWGGQPQHF. The CDR3 region has the DNA TGTGCCAGCAGCTCGGGCTGGGGGGGTCAGCCCCAGCATTTT. Combining the CDR3 with reference TRBV28 and TRBJ1-5 gives the whole variable domain DVKVTQSSRYLVKRTGEKVFLECVQDMDHENMFWYRQDPGLGLRLIYFSYDVKMKEKGDIPEGYSVSREKKERFSLILESASTNQTSMYLCASSSGWGGQPQHFGDGTRLSIL.

The chain links TRBV20-1 to TRBJ2-7; 14 bases fit TRBD2. Looked up from germline, CDR1 is DFQATT and CDR2 is SNEGSKA (reference sequence). V lost 0 bases to trimming and J lost 2 bases; unmatched junction nucleotides: 6. The CDR3 has 17 residues. The CDR3 is CSARDFRTSGRTYEQYF. The CDR3 nucleotides read TGCAGTGCTAGAGATTTCAGGACTAGCGGGAGGACCTACGAGCAGTACTTC.

As for this clonotype: A junction end diverges from the germline sequence, so it may reflect a read error. The rearrangement joins TRBV28 to TRBJ1-5; 9 bases match TRBD1. The germline V gene encodes CDR1 MDHEN and CDR2 SYDVKM. The CDR3 runs 15 residues. This CDR3 reads CASSTGQGTNRPQHF. In DNA, the CDR3 is TGTGCCAGCAGTACCGGACAGGGGACCAATCGGCCCCAGCATTTT.

The chain couples TRBV19 to TRBJ1-2, with 7 nucleotides matching TRBD1. The junction had 10 bases not matched to a gene; V was cut back by 7 bases and J by 5 bases. This CDR3 has 14 amino acids. Germline-derived CDR1 and CDR2 are LNHDA and SQIVND (reference sequence). The CDR3 DNA sequence: TGTGCCAGTACCACCTACAGGGGTTGGTATGGCTACACCTTC. Translating gives CASTTYRGWYGYTF.

A single count supports this clonotype. Since a much larger clone is just one base distant, this may be a read error. J is TRBJ1-5 and V is TRBV20-1; no clear D gene. The germline V gene has CDR1 DFQATT and CDR2 SNEGSKA (reference sequence). The CDR3 consists of 12 residues. CDR3 protein: CSATDNNRPQHF. CDR3 coding DNA: TGCAGTGCTACCGACAACAATCGGCCCCAGCATTTT.

The chain couples TRBV3-1 to TRBJ2-5; 8 bases fit TRBD1. CDR1 is LGHDT, CDR2 YNNKEL, per germline (reference sequence). Germline trimming cut 0 bases from V and 7 bases from J; bases unmatched to any gene: 4. This CDR3 has 14 amino acids. CDR3 region: CASSQDRQGRTQYF. In nucleotides, the CDR3 is TGTGCCAGCAGCCAAGATCGACAGGGGAGGACCCAGTACTTC.

The chain is built from TRBV2 and TRBJ2-5; tentative D call: TRBD2 (6 bases). The V and J ends lost 6 bases and 5 bases respectively, with 13 bases between them. This CDR3 contains 13 residues. CDR1 is SNHLY and CDR2 is FYNNEI in the germline V gene. This CDR3 reads CASSRAGGETQYF. CDR3 nucleotide sequence: TGTGCCAGCAGCAGGGCCGGAGGGGAGACCCAGTACTTC.

Concerning this clonotype itself: Since no conserved phenylalanine or tryptophan closes the CDR3, a read error is the likely cause. The chain joins TRBV7-9 to TRBJ2-3; 12 positions agree with TRBD2. The CDR3 is made up of 16 amino acids. The junction had 4 bases not matched to a gene; V was cut back by 4 bases and J by 2 bases. Germline V gene data show CDR1 as SEHNR and CDR2 as FQNEAQ (reference sequence). CDR3 sequence: CASSSGTSGYTDTQYL. The CDR3 region has the DNA TGTGCCAGCAGCTCCGGGACTAGCGGGTACACAGATACGCAGTATCTT.

A few counts support this clonotype. The chain joins TRBV7-2 to TRBJ1-5, with D perhaps matching TRBD1 (5 bases). The CDR3 runs to 13 residues. The V end was cut by 6 bases, the J end by 7 bases, with 13 bases between. CDR1 and CDR2 from the germline V gene are SGHTA and FQGNSA. The CDR3 DNA reads TGTGCCAGCAGTACTACAGGAGGCCAGCCCCAGCATTTT. The encoded protein is CASSTTGGQPQHF. Complete variable domain (other parts from reference TRBV7-2 and TRBJ1-5): GAGVSQSPSNKVTEKGKDVELRCDPISGHTALYWYRQSLGQGLEFLIYFQGNSAPDKSGLPSDRFSAERTGGSVSTLTIQRTQQEDSAVYLCASSTTGGQPQHFGDGTRLSIL.

The V call is TRBV7-3, the J call TRBJ2-3, with TRBD2 matching 8 bases. V shed 6 bases and J 9 bases; nucleotides not matched to a gene: 14. The germline CDR1 and CDR2 sequences are SGHTA and FQGTGA. This CDR3 is built from 15 residues. The CDR3 loop reads CASSPGLAPGGTQYF. CDR3 DNA sequence: TGTGCCAGCAGTCCCGGACTAGCTCCCGGGGGGACGCAGTATTTT.

On this clonotype: Just one base apart from a much larger clone, this may be a read error. The chain recombines TRBV15 with TRBJ2-1; 9 nucleotides line up with TRBD1. CDR3 length: 15 residues. The germline V gene encodes CDR1 LNHNV and CDR2 YYDKDF (reference sequence). The CDR3: CATSRVTGGGNEKFF. The CDR3 bases are TGTGCCACCAGCAGAGTGACAGGGGGAGGCAATGAGAAGTTCTTC.